This entry concerns a single T cell receptor (beta chain). It lacks a known antigen. Per-base quality was not reported, and no clone a single base away is much larger than it. These data belong to a study of blood T cell repertoires in COVID-19 (dated by TCRdb to 2020 to 2022). For the wider study: Collaborator samples came from the United States, Italy and Spain and covered acute and convalescent phases of COVID-19. Deeply sampled blood TCRbeta repertoires from subjects exposed to, actively infected with, or recovered from COVID-19 were included in the dataset. Samples came from the ongoing ImmuneRACE study (first 160 participants) plus 1,254 subjects from 6 global collaborators. The prospective study material was composed of cDNA or gDNA derived from T cells, B-cell-depleted T cells, or PBMCs. The repertoires were released in a freely available public database meant as a resource for research on the immune response to SARS-CoV-2. HLA class I and class II types, where available, came from metadata supplied by the sample provider rather than from assay-based typing. The sample metadata nearly always contained a de-identified subject ID, COVID-19 status, age in years and sex.

TCRbeta CDR3 regions were amplified from genomic DNA by means of the immunoSEQ Assay, a bias-controlled multiplex PCR. The authors processed their data as follows. Within the assay, amplification of reference gene primers was used to estimate how many nucleated cells each sample contained. To quantify the absolute abundance of each unique TCRbeta CDR3 rearrangement, sequence reads were collapsed and filtered. For each sample, productive Simpson clonality was calculated by taking the square root of Simpson's diversity index across productive rearrangements. The table comes from immuneACCESS by way of TCRdb, which keeps in-frame sequences with V and J called. Part of the clones is missing from these tables; in studies checked, under half for an unresolved V gene and the rest for unknown reasons. V and J calls and clone size come straight from that table; D and trimming were deduced from the DNA. The sample table holds 40,000 to 60,000 clones, of which around 79% were seen once. Jointly, the top ten make up roughly 25% of the sample.

Each collaborating institution followed its own protocols to collect whole blood in K2EDTA tubes. For TCRbeta analysis, collaborator samples were shipped as frozen whole blood, as isolated PBMCs, or as DNA extracted from either sample type. Paper-wide results and their limitations: How much clinical and demographic metadata was included differed by source and by participant, and the metadata was provided uncurated.

From its cysteine to its phenylalanine, the CDR3 spans 14 amino acids. Solely the CDR3 DNA is kept, with 42 bases framed from the first base. In the germline V gene, CDR1 corresponds to SGHVS and CDR2 to FQNEAQ. Trimming removed 2 bases from V and 2 bases from J; the gene matches leave 3 bases unexplained. The source material was peripheral blood. The sequence joins TRBV7-8 to TRBJ2-7; TRBD1 matches 7 bases in the middle. The clonotype comes from a man between 70 and 80 years old with acute or convalescent COVID-19. The CDR3 region: CASSLQGTAYEQYF. The DNA sequence follows: TGTGCCAGCAGCTTACAGGGGACAGCCTACGAGCAGTACTTC.